This T cell receptor beta chain appears in the sequencing data of a study of identifying expanded T cells in peripheral blood. Study observations and caveats: Two-week clone count variance significantly increased as total template count grew.

For this clone: Its antigen is still unknown.

No infections or other immune events were documented during collection. Profiling relied on immunoSEQ multiplex PCR, and the TCRdb table lists in-frame clones only, not all of them. Among over 90,000 clones, approximately 88% were seen once, and the ten largest hold about 14%. The V gene lost 11 bases and the J gene lost 1 base, with 12 bases spanning the gap. Germline assignment: CDR1 MNHNY and CDR2 SVGAGI (reference sequence). This CDR3 is 13 amino acids long. The chain uses TRBV6-6 and TRBJ1-5; the D gene is possibly TRBD1 (5 bases). The receptor was isolated from a person between 18 and 70 years old in good health. The specimen was blood. The CDR3 coding sequence is TGTGCCGCGGGGGGGGACAGCAATCAGCCCCAGCATTTT. Amino acids: CAAGGDSNQPQHF.